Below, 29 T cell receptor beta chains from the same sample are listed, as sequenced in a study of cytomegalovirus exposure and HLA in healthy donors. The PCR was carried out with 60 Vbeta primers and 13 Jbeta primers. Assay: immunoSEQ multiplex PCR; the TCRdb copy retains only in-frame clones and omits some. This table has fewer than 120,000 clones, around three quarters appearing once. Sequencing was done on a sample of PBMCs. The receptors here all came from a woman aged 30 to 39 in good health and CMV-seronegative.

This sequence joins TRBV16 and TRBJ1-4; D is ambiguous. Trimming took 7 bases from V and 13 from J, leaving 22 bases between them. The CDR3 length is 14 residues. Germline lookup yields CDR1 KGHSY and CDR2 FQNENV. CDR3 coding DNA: TGTGCCAGCAACGCCGTCGCCTTTAGCCAAAGACTGTTTTTT. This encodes CASNAVAFSQRLFF.

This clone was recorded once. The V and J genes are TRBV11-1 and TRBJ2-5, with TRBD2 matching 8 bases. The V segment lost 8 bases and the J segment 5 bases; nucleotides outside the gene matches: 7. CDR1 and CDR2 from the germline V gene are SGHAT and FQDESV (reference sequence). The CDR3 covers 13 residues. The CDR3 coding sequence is TGTGCCAGCTTAGACAGCGGGGGCGAGACCCAGTACTTC. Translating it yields CASLDSGGETQYF.

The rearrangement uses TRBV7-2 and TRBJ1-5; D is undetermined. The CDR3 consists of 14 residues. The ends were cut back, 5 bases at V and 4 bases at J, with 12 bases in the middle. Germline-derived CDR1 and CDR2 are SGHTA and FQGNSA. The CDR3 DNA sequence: TGTGCCAGCAGCCCTCTTGGAGGGAATCAGCCCCAGCATTTT. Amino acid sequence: CASSPLGGNQPQHF.

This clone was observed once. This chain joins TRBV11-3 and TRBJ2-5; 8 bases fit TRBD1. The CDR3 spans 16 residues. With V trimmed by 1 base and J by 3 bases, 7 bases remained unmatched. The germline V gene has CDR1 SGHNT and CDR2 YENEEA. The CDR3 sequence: CASSLAGGTGKETQYF. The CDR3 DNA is TGTGCCAGCAGCTTAGCGGGCGGGACAGGAAAAGAGACCCAGTACTTC.

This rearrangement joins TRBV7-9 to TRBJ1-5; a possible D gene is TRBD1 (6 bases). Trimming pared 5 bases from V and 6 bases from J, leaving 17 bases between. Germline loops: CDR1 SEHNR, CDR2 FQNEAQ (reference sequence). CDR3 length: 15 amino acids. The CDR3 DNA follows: TGTGCCAGCAGCCCCACAGGGCGTGGGGCTCAGCCCCAGCATTTT. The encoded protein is CASSPTGRGAQPQHF. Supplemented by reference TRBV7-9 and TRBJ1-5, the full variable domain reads DTGVSQNPRHKITKRGQNVTFRCDPISEHNRLYWYRQTLGQGPEFLTYFQNEAQLEKSRLLSDRFSAERPKGSFSTLEIQRTEQGDSAMYLCASSPTGRGAQPQHFGDGTRLSIL.

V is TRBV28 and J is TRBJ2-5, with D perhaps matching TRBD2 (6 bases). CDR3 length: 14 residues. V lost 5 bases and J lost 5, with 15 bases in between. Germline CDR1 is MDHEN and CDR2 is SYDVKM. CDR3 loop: CASSPAVAGETQYF. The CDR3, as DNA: TGTGCCAGCAGTCCCGCGGTGGCGGGGGAGACCCAGTACTTC.

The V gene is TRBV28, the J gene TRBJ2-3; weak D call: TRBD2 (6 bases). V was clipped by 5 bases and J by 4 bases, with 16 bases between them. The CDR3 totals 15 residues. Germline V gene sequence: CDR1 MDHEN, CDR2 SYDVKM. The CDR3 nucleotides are TGTGCCAGCAGTCCCTTGGGGGGAGTGGCAGATACGCAGTATTTT. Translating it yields CASSPLGGVADTQYF. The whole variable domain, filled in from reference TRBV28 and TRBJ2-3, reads DVKVTQSSRYLVKRTGEKVFLECVQDMDHENMFWYRQDPGLGLRLIYFSYDVKMKEKGDIPEGYSVSREKKERFSLILESASTNQTSMYLCASSPLGGVADTQYFGPGTRLTVL.

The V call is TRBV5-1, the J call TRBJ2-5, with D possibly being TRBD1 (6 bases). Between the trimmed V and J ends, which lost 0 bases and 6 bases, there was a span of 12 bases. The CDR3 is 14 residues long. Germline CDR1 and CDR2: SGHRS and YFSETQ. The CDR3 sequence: CASSLDRAEKTQYF. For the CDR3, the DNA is TGCGCCAGCAGCTTGGACAGGGCCGAAAAGACCCAGTACTTC.

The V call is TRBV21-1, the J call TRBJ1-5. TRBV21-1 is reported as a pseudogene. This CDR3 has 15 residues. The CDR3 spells CASSHRRGSDQPQHF. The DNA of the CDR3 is TGTGCCAGCAGCCATAGACGGGGGTCGGATCAGCCCCAGCATTTT.

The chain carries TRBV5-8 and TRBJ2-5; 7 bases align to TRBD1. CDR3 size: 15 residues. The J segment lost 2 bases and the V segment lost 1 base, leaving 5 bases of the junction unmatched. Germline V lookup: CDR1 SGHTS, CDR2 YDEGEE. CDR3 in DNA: TGTGCCAGCAGCTTGTACAGGGGTCTACAAGAGACCCAGTACTTC. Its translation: CASSLYRGLQETQYF.

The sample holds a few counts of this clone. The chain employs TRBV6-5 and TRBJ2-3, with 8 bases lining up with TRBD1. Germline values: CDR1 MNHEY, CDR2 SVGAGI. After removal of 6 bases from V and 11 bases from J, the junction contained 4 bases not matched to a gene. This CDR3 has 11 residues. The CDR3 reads CASRGQGKQYF. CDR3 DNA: TGTGCCAGCAGAGGACAGGGAAAGCAGTATTTT.

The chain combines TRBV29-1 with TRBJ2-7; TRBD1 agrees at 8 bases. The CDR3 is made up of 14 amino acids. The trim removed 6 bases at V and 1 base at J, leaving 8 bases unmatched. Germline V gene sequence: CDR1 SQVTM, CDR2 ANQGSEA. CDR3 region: CSVGPRQGSYEQYF. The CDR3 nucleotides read TGCAGCGTGGGCCCGCGACAGGGGTCCTACGAGCAGTACTTC.

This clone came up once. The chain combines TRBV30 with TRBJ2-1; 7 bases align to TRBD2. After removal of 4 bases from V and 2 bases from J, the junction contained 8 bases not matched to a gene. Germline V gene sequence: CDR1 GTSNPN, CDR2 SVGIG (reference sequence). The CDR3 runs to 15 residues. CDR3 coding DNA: TGTGCCTGGACCGTTGGGCTAGCGGCCTACAATGAGCAGTTCTTC. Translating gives CAWTVGLAAYNEQFF. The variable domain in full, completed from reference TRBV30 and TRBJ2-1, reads SQTIHQWPATLVQPVGSPLSLECTVEGTSNPNLYWYRQAAGRGLQLLFYSVGIGQISSEVPQNLSASRPQDRQFILSSKKLLLSDSGFYLCAWTVGLAAYNEQFFGPGTRLTVL.

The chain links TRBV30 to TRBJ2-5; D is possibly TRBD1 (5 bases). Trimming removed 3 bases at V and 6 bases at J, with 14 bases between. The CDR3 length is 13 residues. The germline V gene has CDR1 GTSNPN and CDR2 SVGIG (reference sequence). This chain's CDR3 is CAWSRDPVKTQYF. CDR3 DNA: TGTGCCTGGAGCAGGGATCCGGTGAAGACCCAGTACTTC.

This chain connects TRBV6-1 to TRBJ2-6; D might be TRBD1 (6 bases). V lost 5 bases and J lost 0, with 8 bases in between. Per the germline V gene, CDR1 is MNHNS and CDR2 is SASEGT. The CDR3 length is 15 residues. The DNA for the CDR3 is TGTGCCAGCAGTCCAGGGGACTCTGGGGCCAACGTCCTGACTTTC. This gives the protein CASSPGDSGANVLTF.

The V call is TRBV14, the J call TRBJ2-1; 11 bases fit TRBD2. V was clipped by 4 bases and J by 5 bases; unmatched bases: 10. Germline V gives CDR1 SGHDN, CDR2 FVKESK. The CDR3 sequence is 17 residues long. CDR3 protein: CASSRTLAGGPDNEQFF. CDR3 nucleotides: TGTGCCAGCAGCCGTACCTTAGCGGGGGGGCCCGACAATGAGCAGTTCTTC.

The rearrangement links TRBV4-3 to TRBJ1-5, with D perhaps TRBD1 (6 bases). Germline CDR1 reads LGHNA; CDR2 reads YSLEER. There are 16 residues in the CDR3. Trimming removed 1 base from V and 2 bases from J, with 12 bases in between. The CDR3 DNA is TGCGCCAGCAGCCAAGTGGCCAGGGGAGGCAATCAGCCCCAGCATTTT. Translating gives CASSQVARGGNQPQHF.

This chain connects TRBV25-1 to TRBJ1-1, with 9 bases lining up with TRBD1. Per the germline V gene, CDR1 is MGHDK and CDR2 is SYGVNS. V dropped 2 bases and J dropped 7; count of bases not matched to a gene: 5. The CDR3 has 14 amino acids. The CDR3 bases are TGTGCCAGCAGTGAAGGGACAGGGACCTTTGAAGCTTTCTTT. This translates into CASSEGTGTFEAFF.

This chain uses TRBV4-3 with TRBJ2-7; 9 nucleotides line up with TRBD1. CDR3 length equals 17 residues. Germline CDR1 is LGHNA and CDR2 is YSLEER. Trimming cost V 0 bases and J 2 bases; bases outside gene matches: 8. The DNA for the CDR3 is TGCGCCAGCAGCCAAGATTCCGACAGGGGGTACCCCTACGAGCAGTACTTC. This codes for CASSQDSDRGYPYEQYF.

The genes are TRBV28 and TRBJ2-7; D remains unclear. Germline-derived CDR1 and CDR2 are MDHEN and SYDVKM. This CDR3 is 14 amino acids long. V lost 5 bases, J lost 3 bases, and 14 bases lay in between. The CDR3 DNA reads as TGTGCCAGCAGTGCACAGTTATCGATCTACGAGCAGTACTTC. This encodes CASSAQLSIYEQYF.

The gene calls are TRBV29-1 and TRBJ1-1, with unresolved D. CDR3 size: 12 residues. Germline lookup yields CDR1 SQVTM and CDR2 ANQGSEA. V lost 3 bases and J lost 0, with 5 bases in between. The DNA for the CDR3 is TGCAGCGTTGACCAGGTGAACACTGAAGCTTTCTTT. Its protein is CSVDQVNTEAFF.

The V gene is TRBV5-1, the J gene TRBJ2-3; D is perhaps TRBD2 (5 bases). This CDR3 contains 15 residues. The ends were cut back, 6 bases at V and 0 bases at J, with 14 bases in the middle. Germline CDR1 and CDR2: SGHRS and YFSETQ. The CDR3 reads CASTPDSFSTDTQYF. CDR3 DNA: TGCGCCAGCACCCCGGACTCGTTTAGCACAGATACGCAGTATTTT.

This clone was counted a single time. This CDR3 reads CATSGYRGYSEKLFF. The CDR3 DNA sequence: TGTGCCACCAGCGGATACAGGGGTTATAGTGAAAAACTGTTTTTT. The chain combines TRBV15 with TRBJ1-4, with 7 bases that match TRBD1. Germline V gives CDR1 LNHNV, CDR2 YYDKDF (reference sequence). This CDR3 is built from 15 residues. V lost 5 bases to trimming and J lost 7 bases; unmatched junction nucleotides: 10.

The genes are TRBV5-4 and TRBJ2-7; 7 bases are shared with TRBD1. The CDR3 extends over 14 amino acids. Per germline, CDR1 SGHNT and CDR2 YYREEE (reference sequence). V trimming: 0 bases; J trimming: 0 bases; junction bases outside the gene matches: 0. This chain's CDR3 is CASSLGDSSYEQYF. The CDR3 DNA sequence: TGTGCCAGCAGCTTGGGGGACAGCTCCTACGAGCAGTACTTC.

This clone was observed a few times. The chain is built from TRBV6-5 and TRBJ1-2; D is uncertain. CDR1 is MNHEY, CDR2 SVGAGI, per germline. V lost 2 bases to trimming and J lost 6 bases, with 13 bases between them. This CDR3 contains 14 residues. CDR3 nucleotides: TGTGCCAGCAGTTACAGCGAGGGATGGGATGGCTACACCTTC. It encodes CASSYSEGWDGYTF.

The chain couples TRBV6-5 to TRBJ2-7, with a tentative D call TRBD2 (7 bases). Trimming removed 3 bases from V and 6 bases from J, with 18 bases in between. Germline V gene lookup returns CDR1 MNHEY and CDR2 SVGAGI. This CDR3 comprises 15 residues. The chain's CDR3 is CASSYLGGGGGEQYF. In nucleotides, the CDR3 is TGTGCCAGCAGTTATTTAGGCGGGGGCGGGGGCGAGCAGTACTTC.

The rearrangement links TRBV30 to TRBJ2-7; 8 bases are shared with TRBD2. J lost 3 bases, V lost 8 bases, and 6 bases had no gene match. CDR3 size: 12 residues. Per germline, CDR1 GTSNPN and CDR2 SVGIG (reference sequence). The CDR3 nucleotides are TGTGCCACACGAAGCGGGAGCTACGAGCAGTACTTC. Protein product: CATRSGSYEQYF.

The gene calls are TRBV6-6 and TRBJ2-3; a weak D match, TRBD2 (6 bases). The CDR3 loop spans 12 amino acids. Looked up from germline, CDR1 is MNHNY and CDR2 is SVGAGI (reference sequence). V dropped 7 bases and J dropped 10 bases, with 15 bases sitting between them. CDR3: CASKTAEGPQYF. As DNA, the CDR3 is TGTGCCAGCAAGACAGCGGAGGGCCCGCAGTATTTT.

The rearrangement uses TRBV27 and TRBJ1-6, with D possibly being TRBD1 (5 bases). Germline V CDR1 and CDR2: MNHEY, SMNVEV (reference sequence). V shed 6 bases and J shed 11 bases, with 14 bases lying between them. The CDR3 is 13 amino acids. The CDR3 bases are TGTGCCAGCAGCTCCTGGCAGGGTGCACCCCTCCACTTT. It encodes CASSSWQGAPLHF.